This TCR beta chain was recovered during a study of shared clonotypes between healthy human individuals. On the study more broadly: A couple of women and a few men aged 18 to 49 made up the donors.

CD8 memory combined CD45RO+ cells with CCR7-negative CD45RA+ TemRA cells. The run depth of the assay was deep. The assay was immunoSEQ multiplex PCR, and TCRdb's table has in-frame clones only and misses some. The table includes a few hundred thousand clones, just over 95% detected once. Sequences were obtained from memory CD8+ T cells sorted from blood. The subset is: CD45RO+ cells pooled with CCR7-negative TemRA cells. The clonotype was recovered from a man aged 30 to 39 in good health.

The CDR3 here is CSARQGGTQYF. The CDR3, as DNA: TGCAGTGCTAGACAGGGTGGGACCCAGTACTTC. The V and J genes are TRBV20-1 and TRBJ2-5; weak D call: TRBD1 (5 bases). Looked up from germline, CDR1 is DFQATT and CDR2 is SNEGSKA (reference sequence). This CDR3 contains 11 residues. Trimming pared 2 bases from V and 7 bases from J, leaving 8 bases between.